What follows describes a single T cell receptor beta chain. Its antigen remains unidentified. No base quality values were provided; no much bigger clone lies one nucleotide off. The germline V and J ends show losses of 0 bases and 0 bases respectively, and no gene match explains 8 bases of the junction. The CDR3 contains 19 residues, cysteine and phenylalanine counted. Here the CDR3 DNA is all that survives: 57 bases in frame from base 1. Via the germline V gene (reference sequence), CDR1 is MNHEY and CDR2 SMNVEV. The data derive from a study of CD8 T cells in ankylosing spondylitis (dated by TCRdb to the late 2010s). Concerning the study at large: To find TCR variants linked to disease, the study profiled T cell receptor beta repertoires in ankylosing spondylitis patients and healthy donors. The full study cohort was made up of about 24 ankylosing spondylitis patients and some 100 healthy donors. Samples of peripheral blood were taken, and for ankylosing spondylitis patients, synovial fluid was collected as well.

Instrument used: Illumina HiSeq 2500. Quantitative 5'-RACE with molecular barcodes was used to prepare TCR beta libraries. In the source study's methods: A new computational method based on a probabilistic model of VDJ rearrangement was used to identify disease-linked TCR variants. TCRdb trimmed the raw reads at Q25, called clones with MiXCR and kept productive beta chains. Here each entry gathers all rows of one CDR3 protein and keeps the most common genes and DNA. The V and J calls reflect TCRdb's pipeline rather than the authors' work. Here the sample has 700,000 or so distinct CDR3 sequences; around 20% occur a single time. Around 20% of the sample rests with the top ten. The paper's findings and limits, for the study overall: Some of the motif variants had been reported before in the synovial fluid and blood of reactive arthritis patients, a finding that suggests common disease-initiation mechanisms. Blood from ankylosing spondylitis patients appeared to be characterized by a TCR beta motif composed of eight or nine highly homologous amino acid variants. Significant enrichment of the disease-linked clones was reported in matched synovial fluid samples from ankylosing spondylitis patients. The disease-linked clones had a CD8+ phenotype and were found at relatively low frequencies in peripheral blood.

The sequence came from a male donor with ankylosing spondylitis. The sequence is built from TRBV27 and TRBJ2-7; the central 13 bases match TRBD2. Sequencing was done on a sample of blood, either unsorted or a sorted T cell fraction (not recorded which). The DNA sequence follows: TGTGCCAGCAGTTTATCTGGACTAGCGGGAGACCCGAACTCCTACGAGCAGTACTTC. This yields the protein CASSLSGLAGDPNSYEQYF.